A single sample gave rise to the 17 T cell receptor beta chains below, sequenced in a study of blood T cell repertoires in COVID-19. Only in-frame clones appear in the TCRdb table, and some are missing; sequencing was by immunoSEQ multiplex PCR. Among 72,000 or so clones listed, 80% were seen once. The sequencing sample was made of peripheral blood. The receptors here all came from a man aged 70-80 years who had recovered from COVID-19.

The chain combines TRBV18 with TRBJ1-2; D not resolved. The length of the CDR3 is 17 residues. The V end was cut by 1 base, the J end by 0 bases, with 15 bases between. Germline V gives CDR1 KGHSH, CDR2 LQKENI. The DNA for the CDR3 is TGTGCCAGCTCACCACAAACAGAGAATACAGCTAACTATGGCTACACCTTC. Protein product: CASSPQTENTANYGYTF.

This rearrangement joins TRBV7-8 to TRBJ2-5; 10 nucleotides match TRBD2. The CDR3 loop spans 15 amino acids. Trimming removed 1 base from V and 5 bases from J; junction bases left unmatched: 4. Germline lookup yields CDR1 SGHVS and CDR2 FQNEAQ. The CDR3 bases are TGTGCCAGCAGCTTAGAGCGGGGGGGCGTCGAGACCCAGTACTTC. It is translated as CASSLERGGVETQYF.

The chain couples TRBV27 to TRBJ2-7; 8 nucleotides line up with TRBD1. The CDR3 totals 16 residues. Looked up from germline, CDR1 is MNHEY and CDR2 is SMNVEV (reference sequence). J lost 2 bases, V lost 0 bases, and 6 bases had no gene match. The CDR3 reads CASSLSHRGKAYEQYF. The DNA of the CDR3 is TGTGCCAGCAGTTTATCCCACAGGGGGAAAGCCTACGAGCAGTACTTC.

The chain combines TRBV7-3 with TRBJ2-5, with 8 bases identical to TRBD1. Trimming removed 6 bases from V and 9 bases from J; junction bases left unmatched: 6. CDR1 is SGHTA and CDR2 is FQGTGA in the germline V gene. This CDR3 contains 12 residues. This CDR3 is CASRDTQGAQYF. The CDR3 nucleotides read TGTGCCAGCAGGGATACACAGGGGGCCCAGTACTTC.

The CDR3 spells CASSPPGATHEKLFF. In DNA form, the CDR3 reads TGTGCCAGCAGTCCCCCGGGAGCTACCCATGAAAAACTGTTTTTT. V usage is TRBV28 and J usage is TRBJ1-4; no firm D call. The CDR3 totals 15 residues. Trimming left V 5 bases short and J 6 bases short, with 16 bases between. Germline V gene sequence: CDR1 MDHEN, CDR2 SYDVKM.

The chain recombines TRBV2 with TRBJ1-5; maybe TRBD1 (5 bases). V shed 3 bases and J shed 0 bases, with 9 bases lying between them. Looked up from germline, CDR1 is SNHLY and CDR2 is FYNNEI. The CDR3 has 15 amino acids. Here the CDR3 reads CASSESDNSNQPQHF. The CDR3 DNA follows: TGTGCCAGCAGTGAGTCGGACAATAGCAATCAGCCCCAGCATTTT.

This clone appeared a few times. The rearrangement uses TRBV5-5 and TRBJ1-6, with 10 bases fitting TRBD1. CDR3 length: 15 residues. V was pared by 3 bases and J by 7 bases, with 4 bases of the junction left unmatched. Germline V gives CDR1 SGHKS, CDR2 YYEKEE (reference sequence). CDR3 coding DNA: TGTGCCAGCAGCTGGAGGGGACAGGGGAATTCACCCCTCCACTTT. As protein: CASSWRGQGNSPLHF.

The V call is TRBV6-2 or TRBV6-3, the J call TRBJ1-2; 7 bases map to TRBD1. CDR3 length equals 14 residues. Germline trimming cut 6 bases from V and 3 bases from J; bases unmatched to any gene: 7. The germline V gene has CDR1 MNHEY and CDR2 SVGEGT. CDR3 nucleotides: TGTGCCAGCAGCGCCGACAGGGTTCACTATGGCTACACCTTC. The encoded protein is CASSADRVHYGYTF.

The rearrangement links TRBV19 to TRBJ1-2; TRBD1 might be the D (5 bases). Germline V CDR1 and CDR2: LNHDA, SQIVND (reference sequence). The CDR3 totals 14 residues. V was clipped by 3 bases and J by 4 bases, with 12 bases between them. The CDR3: CASSIKQGTYGYTF. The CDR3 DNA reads TGTGCCAGTAGTATTAAGCAGGGAACCTATGGCTACACCTTC. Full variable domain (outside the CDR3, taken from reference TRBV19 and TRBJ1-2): DGGITQSPKYLFRKEGQNVTLSCEQNLNHDAMYWYRQDPGQGLRLIYYSQIVNDFQKGDIAEGYSVSREKKESFPLTVTSAQKNPTAFYLCASSIKQGTYGYTFGSGTRLTVV.

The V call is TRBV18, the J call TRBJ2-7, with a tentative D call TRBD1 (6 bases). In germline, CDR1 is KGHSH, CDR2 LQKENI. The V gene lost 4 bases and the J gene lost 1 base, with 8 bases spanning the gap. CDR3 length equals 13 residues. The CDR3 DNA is TGTGCCAGCTCACGACAGGTTTCCTACGAGCAGTACTTC. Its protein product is CASSRQVSYEQYF.

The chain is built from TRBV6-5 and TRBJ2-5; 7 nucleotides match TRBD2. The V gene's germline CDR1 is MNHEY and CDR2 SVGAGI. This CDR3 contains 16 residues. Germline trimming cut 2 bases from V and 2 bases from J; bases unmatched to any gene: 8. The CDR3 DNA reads TGTGCCAGCAGTTACATGGCTAGCGGAGCTCAAGAGACCCAGTACTTC. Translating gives CASSYMASGAQETQYF.

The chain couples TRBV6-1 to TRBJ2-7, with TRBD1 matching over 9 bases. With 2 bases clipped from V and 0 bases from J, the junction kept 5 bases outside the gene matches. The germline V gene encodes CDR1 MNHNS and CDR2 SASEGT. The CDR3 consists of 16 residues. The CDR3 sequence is CASSEHGTGSSYEQYF. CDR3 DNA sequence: TGTGCCAGCAGTGAACACGGGACAGGGAGCTCCTACGAGCAGTACTTC.

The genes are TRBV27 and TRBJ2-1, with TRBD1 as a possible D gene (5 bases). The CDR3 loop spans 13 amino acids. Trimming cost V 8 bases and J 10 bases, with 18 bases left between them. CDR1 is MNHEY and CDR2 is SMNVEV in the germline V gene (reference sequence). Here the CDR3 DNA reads TGTGCCAGCCAGGGTTCAACCGTAACAGAGCAGTTCTTC. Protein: CASQGSTVTEQFF.

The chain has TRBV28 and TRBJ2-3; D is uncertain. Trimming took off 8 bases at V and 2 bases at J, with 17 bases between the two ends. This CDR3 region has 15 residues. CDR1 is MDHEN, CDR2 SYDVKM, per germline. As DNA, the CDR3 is TGTGCCAGCTCAGCGTTAGCAAGTTTCACAGATACGCAGTATTTT. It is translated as CASSALASFTDTQYF.

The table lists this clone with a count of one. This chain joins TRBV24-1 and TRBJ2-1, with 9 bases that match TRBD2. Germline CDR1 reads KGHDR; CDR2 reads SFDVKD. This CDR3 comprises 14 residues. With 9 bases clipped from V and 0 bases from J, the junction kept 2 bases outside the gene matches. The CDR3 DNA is TGTGCCACCGCTAGCGGGGACTCCTACAATGAGCAGTTCTTC. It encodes CATASGDSYNEQFF.

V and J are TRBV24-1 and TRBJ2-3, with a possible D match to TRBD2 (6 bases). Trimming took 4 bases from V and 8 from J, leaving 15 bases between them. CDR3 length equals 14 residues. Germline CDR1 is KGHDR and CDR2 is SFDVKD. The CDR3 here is CATSEGTSVGTQYF. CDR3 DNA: TGTGCCACCAGTGAGGGGACTTCGGTCGGTACGCAGTATTTT.

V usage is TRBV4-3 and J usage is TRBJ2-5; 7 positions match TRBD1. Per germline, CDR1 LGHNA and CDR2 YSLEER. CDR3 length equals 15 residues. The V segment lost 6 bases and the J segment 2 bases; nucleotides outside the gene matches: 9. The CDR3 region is CASSLEGAQQETQYF. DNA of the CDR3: TGCGCCAGCAGTTTAGAGGGGGCCCAACAAGAGACCCAGTACTTC.